This TCR beta chain was sequenced for a study of OX40 agonist ivuxolimab in advanced cancers. Study context: At doses from 0.01 to 10 mg/kg, patients were given intravenous ivuxolimab every 2 weeks. Study conclusions and caveats: Expanded clones were, on average, more numerous among CD8+ T cells than CD4+.

This CDR3 comprises 12 residues. Trimming shortened V by 4 bases and J by 5 bases, and 10 bases separated the two germline ends. Germline CDR1 is SGHRS and CDR2 is YFSETQ. Concerning this clone: Its target is not known.

Assay used: immunoSEQ multiplex PCR; TCRdb lists only in-frame clones, some missing. The sample has 50,000 to 75,000 clones; about four fifths are singletons. Blood draws occurred at baseline, cycle 4 day 1, and cycle 7 day 1. The chain recombines TRBV5-1 with TRBJ2-7; D not certain. The sample was CD4+ or CD8+ T cells sorted from blood, taken in a trial of the OX40 agonist ivuxolimab. The sequence was obtained from an adult with an advanced solid tumor such as melanoma, head and neck, liver or kidney cancer. Here the CDR3 DNA reads TGCGCCAGCAGCGGTGGGTCCCACGAGCAGTACTTC. This translates into CASSGGSHEQYF.